This TCR beta chain is from a study of beta chain features in type 1 diabetes. Trimming removed 5 bases from V and 8 bases from J, with 18 bases in between. The CDR3 is 14 residues long. Germline V gives CDR1 ENHRY, CDR2 SYGVKD. What was sequenced were expressed TCRB transcripts, since all of the isolated RNA had been reverse transcribed. The repertoire was sequenced with immunoSEQ multiplex PCR; TCRdb's copy has only in-frame clones and lacks some. The repertoire holds 330,000 or so clones, with approximately 14% as singletons. In this sample, this clone turned up a few times. The V gene is TRBV10-3, the J gene TRBJ1-2; D call uncertain. Sequenced sample: central memory CD4+ T cells from blood. The source is a man aged 30-40 years in good health. CDR3 coding DNA: TGTGCCATCAGTTCCCCGAGTGAGGATAGCGGCTACACCTTC. It translates to CAISSPSEDSGYTF.